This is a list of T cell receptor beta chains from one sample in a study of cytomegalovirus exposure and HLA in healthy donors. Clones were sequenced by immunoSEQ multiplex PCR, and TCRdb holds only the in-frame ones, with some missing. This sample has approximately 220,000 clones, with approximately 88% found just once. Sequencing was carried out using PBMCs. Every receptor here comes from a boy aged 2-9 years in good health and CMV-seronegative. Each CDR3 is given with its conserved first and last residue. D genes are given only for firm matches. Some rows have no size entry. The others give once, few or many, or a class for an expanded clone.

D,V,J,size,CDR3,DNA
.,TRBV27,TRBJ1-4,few,CASSPQDGEEKLFF,TGTGCCAGCAGTCCACAAGACGGGGAAGAAAAACTGTTTTTT
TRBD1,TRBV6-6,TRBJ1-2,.,CASTPTTGGWGYTF,TGTGCCAGCACCCCCACGACAGGGGGATGGGGCTACACCTTC
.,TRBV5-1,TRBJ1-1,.,CASSLQASNTEAFF,TGCGCCAGCAGCTTACAGGCTTCGAACACTGAAGCTTTCTTT
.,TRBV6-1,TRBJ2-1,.,CASLTSRGEQFF,TGTGCCAGCCTAACGTCAAGAGGTGAGCAGTTCTTC
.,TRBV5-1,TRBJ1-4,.,CASSLGRANEKLFF,TGCGCCAGCAGCTTGGGACGGGCTAATGAAAAACTGTTTTTT
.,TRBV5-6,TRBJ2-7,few,CASSLQGSYEQYF,TGTGCCAGCAGCTTGCAGGGAAGCTACGAGCAGTACTTC
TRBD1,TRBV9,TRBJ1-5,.,CASSVDAGGLQPQHF,TGTGCCAGCAGCGTAGACGCAGGGGGCTTGCAGCCCCAGCATTTT
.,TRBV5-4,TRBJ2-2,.,CASSAAGGTAYTGELFF,TGTGCCAGCAGCGCCGCGGGCGGGACAGCCTACACAGGGGAGCTGTTTTTT
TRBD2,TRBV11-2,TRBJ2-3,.,CASSFLETSGGARDTQYF,TGTGCCAGCAGCTTCTTGGAGACTAGCGGGGGGGCGCGAGATACGCAGTATTTT
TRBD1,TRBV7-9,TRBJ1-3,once,CASSLDREVWSGNTIYF,TGTGCCAGCAGCTTGGACAGGGAGGTTTGGTCTGGAAACACCATATATTTT
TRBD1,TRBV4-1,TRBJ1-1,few,CASSRVGTGALNTEAFF,TGCGCCAGCAGCCGAGTAGGGACAGGGGCTCTGAACACTGAAGCTTTCTTT
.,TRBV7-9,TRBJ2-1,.,CASSAHGFDEQFF,TGTGCCAGCAGCGCTCACGGTTTCGATGAGCAGTTCTTC
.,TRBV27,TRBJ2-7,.,CASSPKTRVRSYEQYF,TGTGCCAGCAGCCCTAAAACCAGGGTCCGCAGCTACGAGCAGTACTTC
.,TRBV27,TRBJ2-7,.,CASRPMGACEQYF,TGTGCCAGCAGGCCTATGGGGGCCTGTGAGCAGTACTTC
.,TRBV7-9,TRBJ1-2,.,CASSSGQAYGYTF,TGTGCCAGCAGCTCTGGTCAGGCCTATGGCTACACCTTC
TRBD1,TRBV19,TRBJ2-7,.,CASSPGTGRGIGEQYF,TGTGCCAGTAGTCCTGGGACAGGGAGGGGGATCGGTGAGCAGTACTTC
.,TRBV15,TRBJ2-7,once,CATSRSGSYEQYF,TGTGCCACCAGCAGATCAGGTTCCTACGAGCAGTACTTC
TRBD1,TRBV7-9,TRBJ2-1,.,CASSSYTRDSSYNEQFF,TGTGCCAGCAGCTCTTATACGAGGGACAGCTCCTACAATGAGCAGTTCTTC
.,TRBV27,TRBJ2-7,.,CASREPPGSVNEQYF,TGTGCCAGCAGAGAGCCCCCAGGGTCTGTCAACGAGCAGTACTTC
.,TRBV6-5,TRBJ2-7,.,CASSGRQARILEQYF,TGTGCCAGCAGTGGCCGACAGGCCAGGATCCTCGAGCAGTACTTC
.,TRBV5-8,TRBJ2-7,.,CASSPETGPHEQYF,TGTGCCAGCAGCCCGGAGACAGGTCCCCACGAGCAGTACTTC
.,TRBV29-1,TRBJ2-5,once,CSVVWAGETQYF,TGCAGCGTTGTATGGGCAGGGGAGACCCAGTACTTC
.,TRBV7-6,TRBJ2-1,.,CASSLAPSGGNEQFF,TGTGCCAGCAGTCTAGCGCCAAGTGGGGGCAATGAGCAGTTCTTC
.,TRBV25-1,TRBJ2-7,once,CASIRDTSNEQYF,TGTGCCAGCATCCGGGACACCTCGAACGAGCAGTACTTC
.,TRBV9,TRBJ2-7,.,CASSVVADTGEQYF,TGTGCCAGCAGCGTAGTTGCCGATACCGGCGAGCAGTACTTC
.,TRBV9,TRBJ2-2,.,CASSVGPGSSYGELFF,TGTGCCAGCAGCGTAGGGCCGGGAAGTTCGTACGGGGAGCTGTTTTTT
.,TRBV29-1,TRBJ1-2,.,CSATENYGYTF,TGCAGCGCGACAGAGAACTATGGCTACACCTTC
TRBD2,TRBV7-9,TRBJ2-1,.,CASSWLTGTSGSYNEQFF,TGTGCCAGCAGCTGGTTAACCGGGACTAGCGGCTCCTACAATGAGCAGTTCTTC
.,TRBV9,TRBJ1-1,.,CASSVEGAGTEAFF,TGTGCCAGCAGCGTAGAAGGGGCTGGTACTGAAGCTTTCTTT
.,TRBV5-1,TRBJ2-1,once,CASSFRQNNEQFF,TGCGCCAGCAGCTTCAGACAGAACAATGAGCAGTTCTTC
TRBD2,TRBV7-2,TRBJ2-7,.,CASSLDGGRWSYEQYF,TGTGCCAGCAGCTTAGATGGCGGGAGGTGGTCCTACGAGCAGTACTTC
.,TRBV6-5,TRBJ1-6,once,CASRSLAGDSPLHF,TGTGCCAGCAGGAGTCTTGCCGGGGATTCACCCCTCCACTTT
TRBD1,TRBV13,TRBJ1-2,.,CATGGYTEVGYGYTF,TGTGCCACAGGGGGTTACACGGAAGTCGGCTATGGCTACACCTTC
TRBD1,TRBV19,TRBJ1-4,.,CASSTDRGFEKLFF,TGTGCCAGTAGCACGGACAGGGGATTTGAAAAACTGTTTTTT
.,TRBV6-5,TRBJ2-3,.,CASGMNRAGTDTQYF,TGTGCCAGCGGAATGAACAGGGCCGGCACAGATACGCAGTATTTT
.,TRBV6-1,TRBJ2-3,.,CASREGEGNADTQYF,TGTGCCAGCAGAGAAGGAGAGGGAAACGCAGATACGCAGTATTTT
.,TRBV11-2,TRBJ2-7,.,CASSLISTEQYF,TGTGCCAGCAGCTTAATAAGCACCGAGCAGTACTTC
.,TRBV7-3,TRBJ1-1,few,CASSQTGRGTEAFF,TGTGCCAGCTCCCAGACAGGTCGCGGCACTGAAGCTTTCTTT
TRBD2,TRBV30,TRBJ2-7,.,CAWSPPRTSGNEQYF,TGTGCCTGGAGTCCCCCCCGGACTAGCGGGAACGAGCAGTACTTC
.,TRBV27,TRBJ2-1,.,CASSLSAPAFSYNEQFF,TGTGCCAGCAGTTTATCCGCCCCAGCGTTCTCCTACAATGAGCAGTTCTTC
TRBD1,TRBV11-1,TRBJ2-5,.,CASSRWGQNQETQYF,TGTGCCAGCAGCAGATGGGGACAGAACCAAGAGACCCAGTACTTC
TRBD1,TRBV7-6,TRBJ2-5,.,CASSQDRVETQYF,TGTGCCAGCAGCCAGGACAGGGTTGAGACCCAGTACTTC
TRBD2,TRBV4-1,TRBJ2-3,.,CASSQELAGVTDTQYF,TGCGCCAGCAGCCAAGAACTAGCGGGAGTCACAGATACGCAGTATTTT
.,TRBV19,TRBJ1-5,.,CASSIGGRGVFQPQHF,TGTGCCAGTAGTATAGGAGGCAGGGGCGTCTTTCAGCCCCAGCATTTT
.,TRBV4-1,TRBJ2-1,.,CASSQDFFSNPYNEQFF,TGCGCCAGCAGCCAAGATTTCTTCAGTAACCCCTACAATGAGCAGTTCTTC
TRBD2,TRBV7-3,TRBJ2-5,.,CASSLNPVGLAGVETQYF,TGTGCCAGCAGCTTAAACCCCGTGGGACTAGCGGGGGTTGAGACCCAGTACTTC
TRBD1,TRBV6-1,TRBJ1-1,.,CASREPDRGREAFF,TGTGCCAGCAGGGAACCAGACAGGGGGCGTGAAGCTTTCTTT
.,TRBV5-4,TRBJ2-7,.,CASSYGGYEQYF,TGTGCCAGCAGCTACGGGGGCTACGAGCAGTACTTC
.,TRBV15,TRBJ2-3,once,CATSRRQGPTDTQYF,TGTGCCACCAGCAGACGCCAGGGGCCCACAGATACGCAGTATTTT
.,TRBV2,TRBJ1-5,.,CASRTGAGNQPQHF,TGTGCCAGCAGGACAGGCGCAGGCAATCAGCCCCAGCATTTT
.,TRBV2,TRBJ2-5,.,CASSVRTGGETQYF,TGTGCCAGCAGTGTCCGGACTGGAGGAGAGACCCAGTACTTC
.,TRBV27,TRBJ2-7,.,CASSPRKAYEQYF,TGTGCCAGCAGTCCCAGGAAAGCCTACGAGCAGTACTTC
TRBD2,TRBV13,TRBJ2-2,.,CASSSGLAPRHTGELFF,TGTGCCAGCAGCTCCGGACTAGCGCCAAGGCACACCGGGGAGCTGTTTTTT